This entry lists 22 T cell receptor beta chains sequenced from one sample in a study of cytomegalovirus exposure and HLA in healthy donors. PCR was performed using 60 Vbeta and 13 Jbeta primers. Data came from immunoSEQ multiplex PCR; TCRdb stores just in-frame clones and leaves some out. The sample carries 150,000 to 200,000 clones, approximately 77% recorded once. Sequencing was performed on PBMCs. These TCRs come from a male donor in good health and CMV-seropositive.

This sequence joins TRBV9 and TRBJ2-1; a possible D gene is TRBD1 (5 bases). CDR1 and CDR2 (germline): SGDLS, YYNGEE. V was pared by 2 bases and J by 13 bases, with 16 bases between. The CDR3 spans 13 residues. As DNA, the CDR3 is TGTGCCAGCAGCGTCGGACAACCCTCGCTTCAGTTCTTC. Protein: CASSVGQPSLQFF. Full variable domain (missing parts from reference TRBV9 and TRBJ2-1): DSGVTQTPKHLITATGQRVTLRCSPRSGDLSVYWYQQSLDQGLQFLIQYYNGEERAKGNILERFSAQQFPDLHSELNLSSLELGDSALYFCASSVGQPSLQFFGPGTRLTVL.

The rearrangement links TRBV13 to TRBJ2-7, with D perhaps TRBD1 (6 bases). CDR3 length: 18 residues. CDR1 and CDR2 (germline): PRHDT, FYEKMQ (reference sequence). The V and J ends lost 1 base and 2 bases respectively, with 21 bases between them. CDR3 DNA: TGTGCCAGCAGCTTAGTCGGTCGTGCGGCAGGGGCTACCTACGAGCAGTACTTC. This sequence encodes CASSLVGRAAGATYEQYF.

The V and J genes are TRBV27 and TRBJ1-2; TRBD1 matches 9 bases. Germline V CDR1 and CDR2: MNHEY, SMNVEV (reference sequence). This CDR3 contains 15 residues. V gave up 5 bases and J gave up 3 bases; unmatched junction bases: 7. CDR3 in amino acids: CASSPRTGADYGYTF. In DNA, the CDR3 is TGTGCCAGCAGTCCAAGGACAGGGGCTGACTATGGCTACACCTTC.

The chain couples TRBV7-9 to TRBJ1-4, with no clear D. V lost 0 bases, J lost 6 bases, and 8 bases lay in between. The V gene's germline CDR1 is SEHNR and CDR2 FQNEAQ (reference sequence). This CDR3 has 14 amino acids. The CDR3 DNA reads TGTGCCAGCAGCTTAGCGGGGAGCGATGAAAAACTGTTTTTT. This gives the protein CASSLAGSDEKLFF.

This clone occurred once. V gene TRBV5-6 combines with J gene TRBJ2-5; D unresolved. The J call may not be correct, given that the DNA end is closer to TRBJ2-7. CDR1 and CDR2 from the germline V gene are SGHDT and YYEEEE. This CDR3 spans 13 amino acids. The CDR3, as DNA: TGTGCCAGCTCCCACTACAAAGATCGCGAGCAGTACTTC. Protein: CASSHYKDREQYF.

The chain carries TRBV7-6 and TRBJ1-1; maybe TRBD1 (6 bases). Between the trimmed V and J ends, which lost 5 bases and 1 base, there was a span of 8 bases. Germline V CDR1 and CDR2: SGHVS, FNYEAQ. The length of the CDR3 is 13 residues. The CDR3 nucleotides read TGTGCCAGCAGCCCGGGACAGAACACTGAAGCTTTCTTT. Its protein product is CASSPGQNTEAFF.

The CDR3 is CASSQGANRYEQYF. The CDR3 nucleotides are TGCGCCAGCAGTCAGGGGGCGAATAGATACGAGCAGTACTTC. V gene TRBV4-1 combines with J gene TRBJ2-7; TRBD1 agrees at 8 bases. Germline loops: CDR1 MGHRA, CDR2 YSYEKL. The CDR3 has 14 amino acids. V lost 6 bases and J lost 4; bases outside the gene matches: 8.

V and J are TRBV27 and TRBJ1-2; perhaps TRBD1 as D (5 bases). This CDR3 is built from 17 residues. CDR1 MNHEY and CDR2 SMNVEV come from the germline V gene (reference sequence). Trimming removed 0 bases from V and 1 base from J, with 15 bases in between. The CDR3 sequence: CASSLSPAGTFNYGYTF. In DNA form, the CDR3 reads TGTGCCAGCAGTTTATCTCCCGCGGGGACCTTTAACTATGGCTACACCTTC.

The chain recombines TRBV30 with TRBJ1-1; D unclear. Germline V gene sequence: CDR1 GTSNPN, CDR2 SVGIG (reference sequence). The CDR3 covers 12 residues. V was clipped by 2 bases and J by 8 bases, with 12 bases between them. This CDR3 is CAWSSRSPEAFF. CDR3 sequence (DNA): TGTGCCTGGAGTTCGAGGTCGCCGGAAGCTTTCTTT.

The CDR3 coding sequence is TGTGCCAGCAGGCACAGGGGAGCGGGTAATCAGCCCCAGCATTTT. Amino acids: CASRHRGAGNQPQHF. The V and J genes are TRBV6-6 and TRBJ1-5, with 7 bases that match TRBD1. The CDR3 loop spans 15 amino acids. The V gene end was trimmed by 6 bases and the J gene end by 4 bases; junction bases not matched to a gene: 9. Germline CDR1 reads MNHNY; CDR2 reads SVGAGI (reference sequence).

CDR3 sequence reads: CASSPGQGFEPQHF. The CDR3, as DNA: TGTGCCAGCAGCCCTGGACAGGGTTTTGAGCCCCAGCATTTT. The genes are TRBV7-2 and TRBJ1-5, with 8 bases aligning to TRBD1. The CDR3 runs 14 residues. Germline CDR1 is SGHTA and CDR2 is FQGNSA. J gave up 8 bases and V 5 bases, and 8 bases lay outside the gene matches.

The chain uses TRBV7-6 and TRBJ2-3; 8 nucleotides line up with TRBD2. CDR1 SGHVS and CDR2 FNYEAQ come from the germline V gene. This CDR3 spans 15 amino acids. The ends lost 5 bases at V and 0 bases at J; junction bases unmatched: 4. CDR3 residues: CASSPLAVSTDTQYF. The CDR3 nucleotides are TGTGCCAGCAGCCCACTAGCGGTTAGCACAGATACGCAGTATTTT. The full variable domain, in which reference TRBV7-6 and TRBJ2-3 provide the parts outside the CDR3, is GAGVSQSPRYKVTKRGQDVALRCDPISGHVSLYWYRQALGQGPEFLTYFNYEAQQDKSGLPNDRFSAERPEGSISTLTIQRTEQRDSAMYRCASSPLAVSTDTQYFGPGTRLTVL.

The sample holds a few counts of this clone. This chain connects TRBV30 to TRBJ1-2; D is undetermined. V lost 5 bases to trimming and J lost 4 bases, with 11 bases between them. The CDR3 is made up of 12 amino acids. Germline CDR1 and CDR2: GTSNPN and SVGIG (reference sequence). DNA of the CDR3: TGTGCCTGGGGGGAGACAATCTATGGCTACACCTTC. Translation: CAWGETIYGYTF.

The chain recombines TRBV4-2 with TRBJ1-1, with TRBD1 matching over 9 bases. This CDR3 contains 15 residues. After removal of 7 bases from V and 1 base from J, the junction contained 7 bases not matched to a gene. Germline CDR1 LGHNA, CDR2 YNFKEQ. The CDR3 nucleotides read TGTGCCAGCACCTTACAGGGGGCCGCGAACACTGAAGCTTTCTTT. It yields the protein CASTLQGAANTEAFF.

This clone was detected only a few times. V gene TRBV6-5 combines with J gene TRBJ2-3, with D perhaps TRBD2 (5 bases). CDR1 and CDR2 from the germline V gene are MNHEY and SVGAGI. V gave up 4 bases and J gave up 8 bases, with 10 bases separating them. The CDR3 extends over 12 amino acids. The CDR3 sequence is CASSSLATTQYF. CDR3 coding DNA: TGTGCCAGCAGTTCTTTAGCGACTACGCAGTATTTT.

This CDR3 reads CASSLTGAYYGYTF. For the CDR3, the DNA is TGCGCCAGCAGCTTAACAGGGGCCTACTATGGCTACACCTTC. This chain connects TRBV5-1 to TRBJ1-2; TRBD1 matches at 7 bases. Trimming took 2 bases from V and 3 from J; bases not matched to a gene: 4. CDR1 and CDR2 from the germline V gene are SGHRS and YFSETQ. The CDR3 spans 14 residues.

The chain has TRBV7-9 and TRBJ2-5; 7 nucleotides align to TRBD1. Per germline, CDR1 SEHNR and CDR2 FQNEAQ (reference sequence). The CDR3 consists of 13 residues. After removal of 6 bases from V and 9 bases from J, the junction contained 10 bases not matched to a gene. The CDR3 DNA reads as TGTGCCAGCAGTCCGGACAGGCTTGGGGCCCAGTACTTC. It codes for CASSPDRLGAQYF.

This clone has just one count. V gene TRBV6-6 combines with J gene TRBJ1-2; the D is unclear. CDR3 length equals 14 residues. V lost 0 bases and J 6 bases, leaving 11 bases between the germline ends. Germline assignment: CDR1 MNHNY and CDR2 SVGAGI (reference sequence). For the CDR3, the DNA is TGTGCCAGCAGTTACTCAGTCCTTTTAGATGGCTACACCTTC. Its translation: CASSYSVLLDGYTF.

The V gene is TRBV6-1, the J gene TRBJ1-4; possible D gene TRBD1, 6 bases. Per the germline V gene, CDR1 is MNHNS and CDR2 is SASEGT. The V gene lost 6 bases and the J gene lost 7 bases, with 18 bases spanning the gap. This CDR3 contains 15 residues. DNA for the CDR3: TGTGCCAGCAGCGGTAACAGGGCAGTAGGTGAAAAACTGTTTTTT. Protein sequence: CASSGNRAVGEKLFF.

V gene TRBV5-5 combines with J gene TRBJ2-7; TRBD1 agrees at 7 bases. Germline trimming cut 4 bases from V and 5 bases from J; bases unmatched to any gene: 15. Per the germline V gene, CDR1 is SGHKS and CDR2 is YYEKEE (reference sequence). This CDR3 has 16 residues. CDR3 in amino acids: CASSSLGTGTADEQYF. The DNA of the CDR3 is TGTGCCAGCAGCAGTCTTGGCACCGGGACAGCAGACGAGCAGTACTTC.

The rearrangement joins TRBV13 to TRBJ1-3; TRBD1 aligns across 7 bases. CDR1 and CDR2 (germline): PRHDT, FYEKMQ (reference sequence). This CDR3 has 17 residues. J was trimmed by 0 bases and V by 0 bases; bases with no gene match: 5. CDR3 protein: CASSLGQGGGSGNTIYF. CDR3 DNA: TGTGCCAGCAGCTTAGGCCAGGGGGGAGGCTCTGGAAACACCATATATTTT.

The V and J genes are TRBV19 and TRBJ2-7, with TRBD1 identical over 8 bases. This CDR3 spans 15 amino acids. Germline V gene lookup returns CDR1 LNHDA and CDR2 SQIVND (reference sequence). The J segment lost 3 bases and the V segment lost 6 bases, leaving 10 bases of the junction unmatched. CDR3 sequence reads: CASSTQGAGSYEQYF. In DNA, the CDR3 is TGTGCCAGTAGCACCCAGGGGGCGGGCAGCTACGAGCAGTACTTC.